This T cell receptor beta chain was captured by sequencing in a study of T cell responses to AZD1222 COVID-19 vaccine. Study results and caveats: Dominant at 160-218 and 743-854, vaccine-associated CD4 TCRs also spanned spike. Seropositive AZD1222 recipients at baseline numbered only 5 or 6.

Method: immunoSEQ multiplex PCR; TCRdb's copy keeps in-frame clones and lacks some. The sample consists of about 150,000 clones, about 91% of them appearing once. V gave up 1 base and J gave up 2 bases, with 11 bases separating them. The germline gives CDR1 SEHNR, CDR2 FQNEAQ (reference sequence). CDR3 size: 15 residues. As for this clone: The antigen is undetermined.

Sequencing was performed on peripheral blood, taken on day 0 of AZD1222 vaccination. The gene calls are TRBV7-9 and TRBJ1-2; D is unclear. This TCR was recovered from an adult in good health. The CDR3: CASSLDVFDNYGYTF. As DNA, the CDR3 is TGTGCCAGCAGCTTAGACGTCTTTGACAACTATGGCTACACCTTC. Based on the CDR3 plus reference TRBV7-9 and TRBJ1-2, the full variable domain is DTGVSQNPRHKITKRGQNVTFRCDPISEHNRLYWYRQTLGQGPEFLTYFQNEAQLEKSRLLSDRFSAERPKGSFSTLEIQRTEQGDSAMYLCASSLDVFDNYGYTFGSGTRLTVV.